The rows below give T cell receptor beta chains drawn from one sample of a study of blood T cell repertoires in COVID-19. Sequencing used immunoSEQ multiplex PCR; TCRdb keeps in-frame clones, though not all of them. Here the sample spans about 180,000 clones, around 87% being singletons. The sequenced sample was peripheral blood. Receptors were obtained from a middle-aged man with active or convalescent COVID-19. CDR3s include the opening cysteine and the closing phenylalanine or tryptophan. Fields, in order: V gene, clone size, J gene, D gene, CDR3 DNA, CDR3 protein. A D gene is named only where the DNA matches it firmly. Size values are once, few and many counts, or a class for expanded clones, and some rows have none.

TRBV7-9,-,TRBJ2-1,-,TGTGCCAGCAGCCATACCACAGGGAAGGCTTACAATGAGCAGTTCTTC,CASSHTTGKAYNEQFF
TRBV11-2,-,TRBJ1-3,-,TGTGCCAGCAGCTTAGAACGGGGGGCGGCTGGAAACACCATATATTTT,CASSLERGAAGNTIYF
TRBV19,-,TRBJ2-1,-,TGTGCCAGTAGTATAGGGACAACCAATGAGCAGTTCTTC,CASSIGTTNEQFF
TRBV9,-,TRBJ1-6,-,TGTGCCAGCAGCGTAGAACAGAAGAATTCACCCCTCCACTTT,CASSVEQKNSPLHF
TRBV7-6,-,TRBJ2-5,TRBD2,TGTGCCAGCAGCTTAGGTCCTAGCGGGGGGCAAGAGACCCAGTACTTC,CASSLGPSGGQETQYF
TRBV7-9,-,TRBJ1-1,-,TGTGCCAGCAGCGCAGATCCGAACACTGAAGCTTTCTTT,CASSADPNTEAFF
TRBV2,once,TRBJ2-7,-,TGTGCCAGCAGTAGTTACAGAAACTACGAGCAGTACTTC,CASSSYRNYEQYF
TRBV7-9,few,TRBJ2-2,-,TGTGCCAGCAGCTTCCTGCTAGACAGCCCGAACACCGGGGAGCTGTTTTTT,CASSFLLDSPNTGELFF
TRBV12-3/TRBV12-4,-,TRBJ2-2,-,TGTGCCAGCAGTTTGGTAGGGGGGGCTGCGGTGTTTTTT,CASSLVGGAAVFF
TRBV4-3,-,TRBJ2-1,TRBD2,TGCGCCAGCAGCCAATCCAGCGGGAGTTCCTACAATGAGCAGTTCTTC,CASSQSSGSSYNEQFF
TRBV19,-,TRBJ2-3,TRBD1,TGTGCCAGTAGTATAGATCGTTCCGGACAGGGCCCTCTCACAGATACGCAGTATTTT,CASSIDRSGQGPLTDTQYF
TRBV2,-,TRBJ2-7,-,TGTGCCAGCAGCCCCGTAGGGGGGGGTACTCTCTCCTACGAGCAGTACTTC,CASSPVGGGTLSYEQYF
TRBV2,-,TRBJ1-6,-,TGTGCCAGCAGTGTTGAGGAAAGGGGCTCACCCCTCCACTTT,CASSVEERGSPLHF
TRBV10-2,-,TRBJ1-5,-,TGCGCCAGCAGTGAAAACAGGGATAATCAGCCCCAGCATTTT,CASSENRDNQPQHF
TRBV19,once,TRBJ1-3,-,TGTGCCAGTAGTATACCGGCCGGGAGCTCTGGAAACACCATATATTTT,CASSIPAGSSGNTIYF
TRBV11-2,once,TRBJ2-1,TRBD1,TGTGCCAGCAGCTTCGACAGGGGAGTGTACAATGAGCAGTTCTTC,CASSFDRGVYNEQFF
TRBV7-2,-,TRBJ2-6,TRBD1,TGTGCCAGCAGCTGGGACAGCACCTCTGGGGCCAACGTCCTGACTTTC,CASSWDSTSGANVLTF
TRBV10-3,-,TRBJ1-2,-,TGTGCCATCAGTAAGGACAAGAACTATGGCTACACCTTC,CAISKDKNYGYTF
TRBV5-8,-,TRBJ1-2,TRBD1,TGTGCCAGCAGCACCCGGGACAGAGTTCTTAACTATGGCTACACCTTC,CASSTRDRVLNYGYTF
TRBV5-1,-,TRBJ1-1,-,TGCGCCAGCAGCTCTAGCGGATTCAAGATCGAAGCTTTCTTT,CASSSSGFKIEAFF
TRBV24-1,-,TRBJ2-7,TRBD2,TGTGCCACCAGTGACCAACCAGGACTAGCGGGCTACGAGCAGTACTTC,CATSDQPGLAGYEQYF
TRBV28,-,TRBJ2-4,TRBD1,TGTGCCAGCAGTAAGACAGGGGTAGACATTCAGTACTTC,CASSKTGVDIQYF
TRBV6-1,-,TRBJ2-1,-,TGTGCCAGCAGTGAAGCGTTGAGAAATGAGCAGTTCTTC,CASSEALRNEQFF
TRBV7-3,-,TRBJ1-1,-,TGTGCCAGCAGCCTCGGTCAGAGCGACACTGAAGCTTTCTTT,CASSLGQSDTEAFF